The 10 T cell receptor beta chains below were found in one sample sequenced in a study of type 1 regulatory T cells (dated by TCRdb to about 2021). TCRdb shows the sequencer as Illumina MiSeq. TCRdb trimmed public reads at Q25 via fastp, called clones via MiXCR and kept in-frame beta chains. Every distinct CDR3 protein forms one entry, paired with its most common genes and DNA. The table for this sample lists about 100,000 distinct CDR3 sequences; roughly 31% of them were counted only once. The top ten constitute about 2.4% of the sample. Material for sequencing was CD4+ T cells, either the whole sample or a sorted fraction (not recorded which). The receptor set was obtained from a human donor in good health.

The sample holds a few counts of this clonotype. CDR3 loop: CASSRTGTGGYEQYF. The DNA of the CDR3 is TGTGCCAGCAGCCGAACCGGGACAGGGGGCTACGAGCAGTACTTC. This chain uses TRBV7-2 with TRBJ2-7; 11 bases line up with TRBD1. Looked up from germline, CDR1 is SGHTA and CDR2 is FQGNSA. The CDR3 extends over 15 amino acids. Trimming removed 5 bases from V and 3 bases from J; junction bases left unmatched: 6.

On this clonotype itself: Being one base from a much bigger clone, this may be a read error. The V and J genes are TRBV6-1 and TRBJ2-7; TRBD1 aligns across 7 bases. With 8 bases clipped from V and 0 bases from J, the junction kept 10 bases outside the gene matches. Germline CDR1 is MNHNS and CDR2 is SASEGT. The CDR3 sequence is 15 residues long. CDR3 loop: CASGPGTASSYEQYF. The CDR3 DNA sequence: TGTGCCAGCGGTCCCGGGACAGCAAGCTCCTACGAGCAGTACTTC.

This clonotype turned up a few times. The chain carries TRBV6-2 or TRBV6-3 and TRBJ2-7; 8 nucleotides line up with TRBD2. Germline CDR1 and CDR2: MNHEY and SVGEGT. Trimming removed 0 bases from V and 2 bases from J; junction bases left unmatched: 6. The CDR3 has 16 amino acids. The CDR3, as DNA: TGTGCCAGCAGTTACTCTGCGGGAGGTACCCCCTACGAGCAGTACTTC. Translating gives CASSYSAGGTPYEQYF.

This chain joins TRBV28 and TRBJ1-1; tentatively, D is TRBD1 (5 bases). The CDR3 loop spans 14 amino acids. Germline lookup yields CDR1 MDHEN and CDR2 SYDVKM. V gave up 1 base and J gave up 10 bases, with 16 bases separating them. The CDR3 DNA sequence: TGTGCCAGCAGTTTATCGGCGGGACGGAGGGGAGCTTTCTTT. This sequence encodes CASSLSAGRRGAFF.

The table lists this clonotype with a few counts. The chain couples TRBV7-2 to TRBJ1-1, with 9 bases aligning to TRBD1. The V and J ends lost 3 bases and 0 bases, in that order; junction bases with no gene match: 5. This CDR3 region has 16 residues. The V gene's germline CDR1 is SGHTA and CDR2 FQGNSA. This CDR3 reads CASSLPGTGLNTEAFF. Written as DNA, the CDR3 is TGTGCCAGCAGCTTGCCCGGGACAGGGTTGAACACTGAAGCTTTCTTT.

This sequence joins TRBV11-2 and TRBJ2-7, with D possibly being TRBD1 (8 bases). Germline V gene sequence: CDR1 SGHAT, CDR2 FQNNGV. Trimming shortened V by 4 bases and J by 5 bases, and 30 bases separated the two germline ends. This CDR3 is built from 19 residues. The CDR3 bases are TGTGCCAGCAGCTGGAAACAGGGGGGTATGGCTAGCGGATTACACGAGCAGTACTTC. The encoded protein is CASSWKQGGMASGLHEQYF.

This clonotype has a handful of counts. J is TRBJ1-1 and V is TRBV5-1; D gene ambiguous. Trimming removed 0 bases at V and 1 base at J, with 10 bases between. The germline V gene encodes CDR1 SGHRS and CDR2 YFSETQ. This CDR3 is built from 15 residues. The DNA of the CDR3 is TGCGCCAGCAGCTTGGCCGGAGCGACGAACACTGAAGCTTTCTTT. Its protein is CASSLAGATNTEAFF.

The V gene is TRBV7-9, the J gene TRBJ2-2; a weak D match, TRBD1 (6 bases). V lost 1 base to trimming and J lost 6 bases, with 9 bases between them. The V gene's germline CDR1 is SEHNR and CDR2 FQNEAQ (reference sequence). The CDR3 is 14 residues long. The CDR3 nucleotides read TGTGCCAGCAGCTTAGGGGCAGGGGCCGGGGAGCTGTTTTTT. It codes for CASSLGAGAGELFF.

The CDR3 DNA is TGTGCCAGCATCTTTGAGCGGGCCCAAGAGACCCAGTACTTC. Encoded protein: CASIFERAQETQYF. J is TRBJ2-5 and V is TRBV7-2, with D maybe TRBD2 (6 bases). This CDR3 contains 14 residues. Germline values: CDR1 SGHTA, CDR2 FQGNSA. Deletions cut 7 bases from V and 1 base from J, with 13 bases between.

The rearrangement joins TRBV19 to TRBJ2-6; tentatively, D is TRBD1 or TRBD2 (7 bases each). Germline-derived CDR1 and CDR2 are LNHDA and SQIVND (reference sequence). The CDR3 runs 17 residues. The V gene lost 10 bases and the J gene lost 0 bases, with 19 bases spanning the gap. The CDR3 protein is CATREGAVNSGANVLTF. The CDR3 coding sequence is TGTGCCACCAGGGAGGGGGCGGTAAACTCTGGGGCCAACGTCCTGACTTTC.